The sample holds a few counts of the clone carrying this T cell receptor beta chain. Its target is unknown. The entry originates in a study of T cell repertoires in cytomegalovirus infection. Study-level background: Through public TCR beta signatures, both CMV infection and matching HLA type were indicated.

Findings of the study overall: Totalled public TCR beta family frequency picked out people who carried CMV plus the relevant HLA.

MiXCR, applied by TCRdb to the reads, yields one record per CDR3 protein. The repertoire holds roughly 730,000 distinct CDR3 sequences, with about 33% as singletons. V was shortened by 5 bases and J by 0 bases, with 5 bases between the two germline ends. Germline V gene lookup returns CDR1 SQVTM and CDR2 ANQGSEA. The CDR3 spans 13 residues. The sequence came from a human donor in good health (CMV status not recorded). Some clones in this sample may be carry-over from other donors' samples. Sequences were derived from cultured PBMCs, sampled from culture after CMV antigen stimulation. This chain joins TRBV29-1 and TRBJ2-6; unclear D gene. For the CDR3, the DNA is TGCAGCGTTCTGCTCTCTGGGGCCAACGTCCTGACTTTC. Encoded protein: CSVLLSGANVLTF.